One sample yielded the 26 T cell receptor beta chains listed below, sequenced in a study of tumour-infiltrating T cells in Burkitt lymphoma. The repertoire was sequenced with immunoSEQ multiplex PCR; TCRdb's copy has only in-frame clones and lacks some. The table records around 45,000 clones, approximately 31% of them present only once. The sequencing sample was made of tumor tissue. These receptors all stem from a human donor with Burkitt lymphoma.

The rearrangement joins TRBV19 to TRBJ1-5; the D gene is possibly TRBD1 (5 bases). CDR1 is LNHDA, CDR2 SQIVND, per germline (reference sequence). This CDR3 has 16 residues. V was cut by 5 bases and J by 1 base, with 15 bases left in between. The CDR3 loop reads CASSVRRGNSNQPQHF. In DNA form, the CDR3 reads TGTGCCAGTAGTGTCCGTAGGGGAAACAGCAATCAGCCCCAGCATTTT.

This clone was counted only a few times. The J gene is TRBJ1-1, the V gene TRBV6-5, with a tentative D call TRBD1 (6 bases). Germline V lookup: CDR1 MNHEY, CDR2 SVGAGI. Trimming took 5 bases from V and 5 from J, leaving 15 bases between them. The CDR3 has 14 residues. CDR3 loop: CASSPGARRTEAFF. CDR3 sequence (DNA): TGTGCCAGCAGTCCAGGGGCGCGGAGGACTGAAGCTTTCTTT.

The J gene is TRBJ1-2, the V gene TRBV28; 7 nucleotides match TRBD1. CDR3 size: 15 residues. V dropped 6 bases and J dropped 0; count of bases not matched to a gene: 7. Germline V gives CDR1 MDHEN, CDR2 SYDVKM. The CDR3 DNA reads as TGTGCCAGCAGCAGCACAGGGACAGCTAACTATGGCTACACCTTC. It specifies CASSSTGTANYGYTF.

The V call is TRBV15, the J call TRBJ2-1; the D gene is possibly TRBD2 (6 bases). Per the germline V gene, CDR1 is LNHNV and CDR2 is YYDKDF (reference sequence). The ends were cut back, 0 bases at V and 0 bases at J, with 15 bases in the middle. CDR3 size: 18 residues. The CDR3 loop is CATSRDRVAERSYNEQFF. The CDR3 DNA is TGTGCCACCAGCAGAGATAGGGTAGCGGAGCGCTCCTACAATGAGCAGTTCTTC.

The V call is TRBV5-1, the J call TRBJ2-7, with D perhaps assigned TRBD1 or TRBD2 (7 bases each). Germline V gene data show CDR1 as SGHRS and CDR2 as YFSETQ. The CDR3 loop spans 14 amino acids. V shed 4 bases and J shed 5 bases, with 16 bases lying between them. The CDR3 is CASSTSGGVNEQYF. Here the CDR3 DNA reads TGCGCCAGCAGCACCTCAGGGGGGGTCAACGAGCAGTACTTC.

This clone was seen a handful of times. The chain is built from TRBV5-6 and TRBJ2-2, with D hard to call. Trimming took off 0 bases at V and 5 bases at J, with 5 bases between the two ends. The CDR3 length is 13 residues. Looked up from germline, CDR1 is SGHDT and CDR2 is YYEEEE. The CDR3 nucleotides read TGTGCCAGCAGCTTGGTCACGACCGGGGAGCTGTTTTTT. Encoded protein: CASSLVTTGELFF.

V and J are TRBV2 and TRBJ2-7; 7 nucleotides match TRBD2. The germline CDR1 and CDR2 sequences are SNHLY and FYNNEI. This CDR3 is built from 15 residues. After removal of 6 bases from V and 2 bases from J, the junction contained 10 bases not matched to a gene. The DNA for the CDR3 is TGTGCCAGCAGAGCGGGACGGTTGGGTACCTACGAGCAGTACTTC. Protein product: CASRAGRLGTYEQYF.

The V call is TRBV5-1, the J call TRBJ2-5; D remains unclear. This CDR3 comprises 13 residues. The germline CDR1 and CDR2 sequences are SGHRS and YFSETQ. Trimming took off 0 bases at V and 3 bases at J, with 6 bases between the two ends. The CDR3 protein is CASSLGQEETQYF. CDR3 nucleotide sequence: TGCGCCAGCAGCTTGGGGCAAGAAGAGACCCAGTACTTC.

The chain employs TRBV2 and TRBJ2-5; D might be TRBD1 (6 bases). The CDR3 covers 13 residues. The V gene's germline CDR1 is SNHLY and CDR2 FYNNEI. Trimming stripped 8 bases from V and 2 bases from J, with 12 bases between. Written as DNA, the CDR3 is TGTGCCAGCGATTGGGGGCAGCAAGAGACCCAGTACTTC. Translated: CASDWGQQETQYF.

The chain employs TRBV5-5 and TRBJ2-4; 10 nucleotides align to TRBD1. The CDR3 totals 15 residues. The V segment lost 3 bases and the J segment 9 bases; nucleotides outside the gene matches: 9. In germline, CDR1 is SGHKS, CDR2 YYEKEE (reference sequence). The CDR3 sequence is CASSWGQGKQSIQYF. The CDR3 DNA reads TGTGCCAGCAGCTGGGGACAGGGGAAACAAAGCATTCAGTACTTC.

This clone was found a few times. The rearrangement joins TRBV13 to TRBJ1-1, with D perhaps matching TRBD1 (5 bases). The CDR3 covers 13 residues. V lost 6 bases, J lost 4 bases, and 12 bases lay in between. Germline V CDR1 and CDR2: PRHDT, FYEKMQ (reference sequence). CDR3 in DNA: TGTGCCAGCAGTTCCTCGAGGGGCACTGAAGCTTTCTTT. Amino acids: CASSSSRGTEAFF.

The chain joins TRBV15 to TRBJ1-4; 7 bases are a match to TRBD1. V dropped 9 bases and J dropped 2; count of bases not matched to a gene: 9. Germline CDR1 reads LNHNV; CDR2 reads YYDKDF (reference sequence). The CDR3 spans 15 residues. The CDR3 is CATSRGDSTNEKLFF. For the CDR3, the DNA is TGTGCCACTTCACGAGGGGACAGCACTAATGAAAAACTGTTTTTT.

The table lists this clone with a few counts. This rearrangement joins TRBV7-9 to TRBJ1-1, with D perhaps matching TRBD1 (5 bases). Germline V CDR1 and CDR2: SEHNR, FQNEAQ (reference sequence). There are 13 residues in the CDR3. Trimming cost V 4 bases and J 3 bases, with 9 bases left between them. CDR3 DNA: TGTGCCAGCAGCTCAATAGGGGACACTGAAGCTTTCTTT. This codes for CASSSIGDTEAFF.

The genes are TRBV19 and TRBJ2-5; D gene uncertain. The CDR3 has 13 amino acids. Germline CDR1 LNHDA, CDR2 SQIVND (reference sequence). Trimming pared 9 bases from V and 5 bases from J, leaving 16 bases between. The CDR3 DNA is TGTGCCAGCCTCGGGCAAGGAGAGGAGACCCAGTACTTC. Translation: CASLGQGEETQYF.

The chain uses TRBV7-8 and TRBJ1-2; D perhaps matches TRBD1 (6 bases). Per the germline V gene, CDR1 is SGHVS and CDR2 is FQNEAQ. The CDR3 runs 17 residues. The V end was cut by 2 bases, the J end by 8 bases, with 24 bases between. CDR3 residues: CASSLNGPIQGGQGYTF. The CDR3 DNA reads as TGTGCCAGCAGCTTAAATGGGCCAATCCAAGGGGGGCAGGGCTACACCTTC. The complete variable domain, with remaining parts taken from reference TRBV7-8 and TRBJ1-2, reads GAGVSQSPRYKVAKRGQDVALRCDPISGHVSLFWYQQALGQGPEFLTYFQNEAQLDKSGLPSDRFFAERPEGSVSTLKIQRTQQEDSAVYLCASSLNGPIQGGQGYTFGSGTRLTVV.

This clone turned up a few times. V usage is TRBV29-1 and J usage is TRBJ2-7; no reliable D call. There are 13 residues in the CDR3. The germline CDR1 and CDR2 sequences are SQVTM and ANQGSEA. Trimming removed 1 base at V and 0 bases at J, with 7 bases between. The CDR3 sequence is CSVEGKDSYEQYF. The CDR3 DNA is TGCAGCGTTGAAGGAAAGGACTCCTACGAGCAGTACTTC.

V and J are TRBV5-4 and TRBJ2-7, with 11 bases aligning to TRBD2. V shed 0 bases, J shed 2 bases, and the junction held 1 base outside the gene matches. Germline assignment: CDR1 SGHNT and CDR2 YYREEE (reference sequence). The CDR3 length is 15 residues. The DNA of the CDR3 is TGTGCCAGCAGCTTGGAGACTAGCGGGGCCTACGAGCAGTACTTC. Encoded protein: CASSLETSGAYEQYF.

This clone has just a few counts. This chain joins TRBV9 and TRBJ2-5; TRBD2 is a possible D gene (5 bases). V was shortened by 4 bases and J by 5 bases, with 18 bases between the two germline ends. The CDR3 is made up of 15 amino acids. Germline assignment: CDR1 SGDLS and CDR2 YYNGEE. For the CDR3, the DNA is TGTGCCAGCAGCCCAGGCCATTCGGGGTGGGAGACCCAGTACTTC. It yields the protein CASSPGHSGWETQYF.

V and J are TRBV7-9 and TRBJ1-3; 8 bases line up with TRBD1. The germline CDR1 and CDR2 sequences are SEHNR and FQNEAQ (reference sequence). The V gene end was trimmed by 10 bases and the J gene end by 2 bases; junction bases not matched to a gene: 4. CDR3 length: 13 amino acids. This chain's CDR3 is CAKDRVPGNTIYF. CDR3 DNA sequence: TGTGCCAAGGACAGGGTACCTGGAAACACCATATATTTT.

The chain carries TRBV29-1 and TRBJ2-5; no clear D. The CDR3 has 11 residues. The V gene's germline CDR1 is SQVTM and CDR2 ANQGSEA. Trimming stripped 5 bases from V and 5 bases from J, with 9 bases between. The CDR3 spells CSVQGYETQYF. The CDR3 region has the DNA TGCAGCGTTCAAGGTTACGAGACCCAGTACTTC.

This clone occurred a few times. The rearrangement joins TRBV19 to TRBJ2-2; D not resolved. In germline, CDR1 is LNHDA, CDR2 SQIVND (reference sequence). The CDR3 length is 16 residues. Between the trimmed V and J ends, which lost 0 bases and 3 bases, there was a span of 11 bases. CDR3 region: CASSIDRRSYTGELFF. The CDR3 DNA follows: TGTGCCAGTAGTATAGACCGCAGGAGCTACACCGGGGAGCTGTTTTTT.

This clone has a handful of counts. V usage is TRBV6-6 and J usage is TRBJ2-2; D gene uncertain. Trimming cost V 6 bases and J 6 bases, with 8 bases left between them. The CDR3 covers 12 residues. Germline V gene sequence: CDR1 MNHNY, CDR2 SVGAGI (reference sequence). The CDR3 bases are TGTGCCAGCAGCCCCGTTGCCGGGGAGCTGTTTTTT. It yields the protein CASSPVAGELFF.

This clone was detected only a few times. CDR3: CASKRLLGDSPLHF. CDR3 DNA: TGTGCCAGCAAAAGGCTTCTGGGAGATTCACCCCTCCACTTT. V and J are TRBV2 and TRBJ1-6; D gene uncertain. The ends were cut back, 7 bases at V and 8 bases at J, with 15 bases in the middle. The CDR3 is 14 amino acids. Germline lookup yields CDR1 SNHLY and CDR2 FYNNEI.

J is TRBJ2-1 and V is TRBV4-1; possibly TRBD2 for D (6 bases). Trimming removed 0 bases from V and 13 bases from J, with 13 bases in between. Per the germline V gene, CDR1 is MGHRA and CDR2 is YSYEKL. The CDR3 has 13 amino acids. The CDR3 DNA is TGCGCCAGCAGCCAAGATTTTATAGCGGCCCAGTTCTTC. Translation gives CASSQDFIAAQFF.

The chain links TRBV5-1 to TRBJ1-6; 10 bases align to TRBD1. Germline V lookup: CDR1 SGHRS, CDR2 YFSETQ. Trimming at V came to 1 base and at J to 8 bases, leaving 6 bases not matched to a gene. The CDR3 runs to 16 residues. As DNA, the CDR3 is TGCGCCAGCAGCTTGAGGCCGGACAGGGGGGATTCACCCCTCCACTTT. Protein sequence: CASSLRPDRGDSPLHF.

This clone was detected only a few times. V usage is TRBV9 and J usage is TRBJ1-2; D not certain. This CDR3 is 14 amino acids long. The V end lost 3 bases, the J end lost 3 bases, and 12 bases lay between the germline ends. CDR1 is SGDLS and CDR2 is YYNGEE in the germline V gene. DNA of the CDR3: TGTGCCAGCAGCGCGGGCAGGTGGGACTATGGCTACACCTTC. This translates into CASSAGRWDYGYTF.